This entry lists 29 T cell receptor beta chains sequenced from one sample in a study of cytomegalovirus exposure and HLA in healthy donors. TCRdb keeps only in-frame clones here, not all; method: immunoSEQ multiplex PCR. The sample yields about 73,000 clones, over 85% seen once. The source material was PBMCs. All receptors derive from a woman between 18 and 30 years old in good health and CMV-seropositive.

J is TRBJ2-7 and V is TRBV10-3, with D perhaps TRBD1 (6 bases). Trimming took 5 bases from V and 4 from J, leaving 18 bases between them. The CDR3 contains 15 residues. Germline loops: CDR1 ENHRY, CDR2 SYGVKD. CDR3 nucleotide sequence: TGTGCCATCAGTACGAATTGGACAGAAATTTACGAGCAGTACTTC. Its protein is CAISTNWTEIYEQYF.

This rearrangement joins TRBV6-1 to TRBJ1-2; D gene uncertain. Trimming pared 4 bases from V and 2 bases from J, leaving 8 bases between. Germline CDR1 and CDR2: MNHNS and SASEGT. This CDR3 spans 13 amino acids. CDR3 bases: TGTGCCAGCAGTGCCCCGGGGAACTATGGCTACACCTTC. It translates to CASSAPGNYGYTF.

CDR3 amino acids: CSVRTGWNTEAFF. The CDR3 DNA sequence: TGCAGCGTGAGGACAGGGTGGAACACTGAAGCTTTCTTT. This sequence joins TRBV29-1 and TRBJ1-1; the match to TRBD1 covers 8 bases. The germline CDR1 and CDR2 sequences are SQVTM and ANQGSEA. The V gene end was trimmed by 6 bases and the J gene end by 1 base; junction bases not matched to a gene: 4. The CDR3 is made up of 13 amino acids.

For the CDR3, the DNA is TGCGCCAGCAGCTTGGGACAGGGGCACACCGGGGAGCTGTTTTTT. It specifies CASSLGQGHTGELFF. The chain couples TRBV5-1 to TRBJ2-2; 8 nucleotides match TRBD1. Germline lookup yields CDR1 SGHRS and CDR2 YFSETQ. V lost 0 bases to trimming and J lost 3 bases; unmatched junction nucleotides: 1. The CDR3 runs 15 residues. The complete variable domain, with remaining parts taken from reference TRBV5-1 and TRBJ2-2, reads KAGVTQTPRYLIKTRGQQVTLSCSPISGHRSVSWYQQTPGQGLQFLFEYFSETQRNKGNFPGRFSGRQFSNSRSEMNVSTLELGDSALYLCASSLGQGHTGELFFGEGSRLTVL.

The CDR3 nucleotides read TGCAGCGTTAGTATTCGAAGGACAGAATTATATGGCTACACCTTC. Protein: CSVSIRRTELYGYTF. This chain links TRBV29-1 with TRBJ1-2; tentatively, D is TRBD1 (6 bases). V lost 5 bases, J lost 5 bases, and 21 bases lay in between. Germline V gives CDR1 SQVTM, CDR2 ANQGSEA. The CDR3 loop spans 15 amino acids.

The V call is TRBV30, the J call TRBJ1-2; possibly TRBD1 for D (6 bases). Per the germline V gene, CDR1 is GTSNPN and CDR2 is SVGIG (reference sequence). Trimming shortened V by 4 bases and J by 3 bases, and 18 bases separated the two germline ends. The CDR3 has 15 amino acids. CDR3 sequence: CAWKMWARGDYGYTF. The CDR3 DNA reads TGTGCCTGGAAGATGTGGGCCAGGGGAGACTATGGCTACACCTTC.

The genes are TRBV30 and TRBJ2-7; no definite D call. The CDR3 totals 12 residues. The germline CDR1 and CDR2 sequences are GTSNPN and SVGIG (reference sequence). Trimming shortened V by 0 bases and J by 3 bases, and 6 bases separated the two germline ends. CDR3 nucleotide sequence: TGTGCCTGGAGTGTAAAATACTACGAGCAGTACTTC. Translation: CAWSVKYYEQYF.

The chain recombines TRBV5-1 with TRBJ2-1, with TRBD1 matching over 8 bases. This CDR3 region has 15 residues. Germline V gene sequence: CDR1 SGHRS, CDR2 YFSETQ. Trimming at V came to 2 bases and at J to 4 bases, leaving 5 bases not matched to a gene. The CDR3 region has the DNA TGCGCCAGCAGCTTCCGGGACAGGATGTACAATGAGCAGTTCTTC. Protein sequence: CASSFRDRMYNEQFF.

J is TRBJ1-1 and V is TRBV20-1; D remains ambiguous. V lost 3 bases and J lost 5, with 7 bases in between. Germline V gene lookup returns CDR1 DFQATT and CDR2 SNEGSKA (reference sequence). This CDR3 region has 11 residues. CDR3 in amino acids: CSASSRTEAFF. The CDR3 nucleotides read TGCAGTGCTAGTTCCCGGACTGAAGCTTTCTTT.

J is TRBJ2-7 and V is TRBV7-9; 7 bases align to TRBD1. The CDR3 extends over 15 amino acids. The V and J ends lost 6 bases and 2 bases, in that order; junction bases with no gene match: 10. Germline V CDR1 and CDR2: SEHNR, FQNEAQ (reference sequence). The DNA of the CDR3 is TGTGCCAGCAGTCAAGTCCGGGACAGAGCCTACGAGCAGTACTTC. Its translation is CASSQVRDRAYEQYF.

This clone showed up just a few times. The V gene is TRBV10-2, the J gene TRBJ1-5; D is unresolved. Trimming removed 3 bases from V and 4 bases from J, with 7 bases in between. CDR1 and CDR2 from the germline V gene are WSHSY and SAAADI. This CDR3 contains 13 residues. For the CDR3, the DNA is TGCGCCAGCAGTGATAGGGAGAATCAGCCCCAGCATTTT. This translates into CASSDRENQPQHF.

CDR3 coding DNA: TGTGCCAGCAGCGGGGGACAGGGGTTGGCCGGGGAGCTGTTTTTT. Its protein is CASSGGQGLAGELFF. The V gene is TRBV9, the J gene TRBJ2-2, with TRBD1 matching over 10 bases. Germline trimming cut 3 bases from V and 6 bases from J; bases unmatched to any gene: 5. Per the germline V gene, CDR1 is SGDLS and CDR2 is YYNGEE. CDR3 length equals 15 residues.

The rearrangement joins TRBV6-5 to TRBJ1-2; a possible D gene is TRBD1 (5 bases). Germline CDR1 is MNHEY and CDR2 is SVGAGI. The CDR3 is 13 amino acids. Trimming removed 0 bases from V and 6 bases from J, with 8 bases in between. The CDR3 sequence is CASSYSSGNGYTF. The DNA of the CDR3 is TGTGCCAGCAGTTACTCATCAGGGAATGGCTACACCTTC.

This sequence joins TRBV30 and TRBJ2-1; 9 positions match TRBD2. The ends lost 2 bases at V and 10 bases at J; junction bases unmatched: 9. Germline CDR1 and CDR2: GTSNPN and SVGIG (reference sequence). The CDR3 runs 14 residues. The CDR3 DNA sequence: TGTGCCTGGAGTTATGTTAGCGGGAGAGGCGAGCAGTTCTTC. This sequence encodes CAWSYVSGRGEQFF.

The V call is TRBV7-9, the J call TRBJ2-2; perhaps TRBD2 as D (5 bases). The V gene lost 4 bases and the J gene lost 3 bases, with 9 bases spanning the gap. This CDR3 has 14 amino acids. Germline V gene sequence: CDR1 SEHNR, CDR2 FQNEAQ (reference sequence). The CDR3 protein is CASSSGLHTGELFF. Here the CDR3 DNA reads TGTGCCAGCAGCTCTGGACTTCACACCGGGGAGCTGTTTTTT.

This clone is a singleton in its sample. The chain is built from TRBV6-1 and TRBJ2-7, with 9 nucleotides matching TRBD1. This CDR3 is built from 15 residues. Germline trimming cut 6 bases from V and 4 bases from J; bases unmatched to any gene: 10. CDR1 and CDR2 from the germline V gene are MNHNS and SASEGT. The CDR3 spells CASRDIRDRVYEQYF. The DNA of the CDR3 is TGTGCCAGCAGGGATATCCGGGACAGGGTTTACGAGCAGTACTTC.

This sequence joins TRBV6-4 and TRBJ1-5, with 12 bases aligning to TRBD1. This CDR3 has 15 amino acids. Germline V CDR1 and CDR2: MRHNA, SNTAGT. The V gene end was trimmed by 5 bases and the J gene end by 5 bases; junction bases not matched to a gene: 4. This CDR3 reads CASSPGQGAHQPQHF. In DNA, the CDR3 is TGTGCCAGCAGTCCGGGACAGGGGGCACATCAGCCCCAGCATTTT.

This chain joins TRBV7-2 and TRBJ2-6; D ambiguous. The CDR3 covers 14 residues. The V end lost 6 bases, the J end lost 2 bases, and 8 bases lay between the germline ends. Per germline, CDR1 SGHTA and CDR2 FQGNSA. CDR3 nucleotide sequence: TGTGCCAGCAGGAGAATAGCTGGGGCCAACGTCCTGACTTTC. Its translation is CASRRIAGANVLTF.

The CDR3 sequence: CASSALAGGTGELFF. The DNA for the CDR3 is TGCGCCAGCAGTGCACTAGCGGGAGGGACCGGGGAGCTGTTTTTT. The chain carries TRBV10-2 and TRBJ2-2; 13 nucleotides align to TRBD2. Germline V gene sequence: CDR1 WSHSY, CDR2 SAAADI. The CDR3 contains 15 residues. The junction had 1 base not matched to a gene; V was cut back by 4 bases and J by 5 bases.

The chain carries TRBV9 and TRBJ2-1, with 10 bases that match TRBD2. CDR1 and CDR2 from the germline V gene are SGDLS and YYNGEE. V trimming: 3 bases; J trimming: 0 bases; junction bases outside the gene matches: 6. The CDR3 has 17 amino acids. CDR3 sequence reads: CASSDKIAGGSYNEQFF. DNA for the CDR3: TGTGCCAGCAGCGATAAAATAGCGGGGGGCTCCTACAATGAGCAGTTCTTC.

The chain employs TRBV29-1 and TRBJ1-5, with D perhaps matching TRBD1 (6 bases). From germline, CDR1 is SQVTM and CDR2 ANQGSEA. CDR3 size: 12 residues. This CDR3 is CSTRDTNQPQHF. Written as DNA, the CDR3 is TGCAGTACAAGGGACACCAATCAGCCCCAGCATTTT.

The chain links TRBV6-1 to TRBJ1-2, with unresolved D. Per germline, CDR1 MNHNS and CDR2 SASEGT. The V and J ends lost 6 bases and 5 bases respectively, with 10 bases between them. The CDR3 totals 12 residues. CDR3 DNA sequence: TGTGCCAGCAGACGGGGAACTTATGGCTACACCTTC. Protein sequence: CASRRGTYGYTF.

In DNA, the CDR3 is TGTGCCAGCAGTGCAGGACAGGGTATGAACACTGAAGCTTTCTTT. Translating gives CASSAGQGMNTEAFF. The rearrangement uses TRBV25-1 and TRBJ1-1; 8 nucleotides agree with TRBD1. Germline V gene lookup returns CDR1 MGHDK and CDR2 SYGVNS. The J segment lost 0 bases and the V segment lost 4 bases, leaving 4 bases of the junction unmatched. The CDR3 has 15 amino acids.

The genes are TRBV2 and TRBJ2-2; 11 bases line up with TRBD1. The J segment lost 2 bases and the V segment lost 4 bases, leaving 6 bases of the junction unmatched. CDR1 is SNHLY, CDR2 FYNNEI, per germline. The CDR3 length is 17 residues. CDR3 region: CASSGDRTGGNTGELFF. CDR3 DNA: TGTGCCAGCAGTGGGGATAGGACAGGGGGCAACACCGGGGAGCTGTTTTTT.

The rearrangement links TRBV5-6 to TRBJ2-3, with D maybe TRBD1 (5 bases). This CDR3 is built from 16 residues. V dropped 1 base and J dropped 2 bases, with 14 bases sitting between them. CDR1 and CDR2 (germline): SGHDT, YYEEEE. The CDR3 protein is CASSLSNQGITDTQYF. In nucleotides, the CDR3 is TGTGCCAGCAGCTTGAGTAATCAGGGTATCACAGATACGCAGTATTTT.

The chain is built from TRBV2 and TRBJ2-3; D is possibly TRBD2 (6 bases). CDR1 SNHLY and CDR2 FYNNEI come from the germline V gene. The CDR3 spans 13 residues. V was trimmed by 9 bases and J by 0 bases, leaving 10 bases between them. In DNA, the CDR3 is TGTGCCAGTCTTAGCGGTAGCACAGATACGCAGTATTTT. Encoded protein: CASLSGSTDTQYF.

V usage is TRBV10-3 and J usage is TRBJ2-1; 8 nucleotides line up with TRBD2. The junction had 13 bases not matched to a gene; V was cut back by 7 bases and J by 8 bases. Germline loops: CDR1 ENHRY, CDR2 SYGVKD. This CDR3 has 15 amino acids. The CDR3 protein is CAITSGASGWDEQFF. The CDR3 DNA is TGTGCCATCACCTCCGGGGCTAGCGGGTGGGATGAGCAGTTCTTC.

The chain uses TRBV27 and TRBJ1-4, with unresolved D. The CDR3 covers 13 residues. Between the trimmed V and J ends, which lost 3 bases and 8 bases, there was a span of 10 bases. The germline CDR1 and CDR2 sequences are MNHEY and SMNVEV (reference sequence). The CDR3 sequence is CASSLEGGEKLFF. CDR3 in DNA: TGTGCCAGCAGTTTGGAGGGAGGAGAAAAACTGTTTTTT. Full variable domain (missing parts from reference TRBV27 and TRBJ1-4): EAQVTQNPRYLITVTGKKLTVTCSQNMNHEYMSWYRQDPGLGLRQIYYSMNVEVTDKGDVPEGYKVSRKEKRNFPLILESPSPNQTSLYFCASSLEGGEKLFFGSGTQLSVL.

This clone came up many times. The chain joins TRBV2 to TRBJ2-3; TRBD2 matches at 10 bases. V lost 6 bases, J lost 1 base, and 4 bases stayed unmatched. The CDR3 is made up of 15 amino acids. Germline lookup yields CDR1 SNHLY and CDR2 FYNNEI. For the CDR3, the DNA is TGTGCCAGCAGGGCGACTAGCGGGCGCACAGATACGCAGTATTTT. Encoded protein: CASRATSGRTDTQYF.